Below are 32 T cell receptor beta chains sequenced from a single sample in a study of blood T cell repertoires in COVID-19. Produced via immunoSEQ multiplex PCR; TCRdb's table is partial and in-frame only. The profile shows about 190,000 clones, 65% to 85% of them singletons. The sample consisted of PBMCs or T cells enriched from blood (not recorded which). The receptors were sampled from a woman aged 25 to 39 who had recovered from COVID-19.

CDR3 protein: CAGGTERSGNTIYF. CDR3 sequence (DNA): TGTGCCGGCGGGACTGAAAGGTCCGGAAACACCATATATTTT. The chain recombines TRBV6-5 with TRBJ1-3; perhaps TRBD1 as D (5 bases). The CDR3 runs to 14 residues. V gave up 11 bases and J gave up 4 bases, with 18 bases separating them. CDR1 and CDR2 from the germline V gene are MNHEY and SVGAGI.

The CDR3 DNA is TGTGCCAGCAGCCAGACTGACTCTGGAAACACCATATATTTT. Its protein product is CASSQTDSGNTIYF. V usage is TRBV3-1 (or the pseudogene TRBV3-2) and J usage is TRBJ1-3, with unresolved D. This CDR3 contains 14 residues. V dropped 3 bases and J dropped 0 bases, with 6 bases sitting between them. The V gene's germline CDR1 is LGHDT and CDR2 YNNKEL (reference sequence).

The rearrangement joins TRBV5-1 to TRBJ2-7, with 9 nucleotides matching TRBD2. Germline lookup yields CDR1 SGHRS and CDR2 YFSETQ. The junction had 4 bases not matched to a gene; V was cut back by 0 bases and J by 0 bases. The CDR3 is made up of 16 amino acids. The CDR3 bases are TGCGCCAGCAGCTTGGCTCCTAGCGGGGACTCCTACGAGCAGTACTTC. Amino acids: CASSLAPSGDSYEQYF.

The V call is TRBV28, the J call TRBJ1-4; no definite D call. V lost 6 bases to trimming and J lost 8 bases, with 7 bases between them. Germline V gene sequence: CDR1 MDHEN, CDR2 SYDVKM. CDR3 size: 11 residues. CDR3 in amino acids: CASSVAEKLFF. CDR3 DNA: TGTGCCAGCAGCGTCGCGGAAAAACTGTTTTTT.

The CDR3 protein is CASAGQGTRETQYF. As DNA, the CDR3 is TGTGCCAGCGCCGGACAGGGTACACGCGAGACCCAGTACTTC. The V gene is TRBV18, the J gene TRBJ2-5; 8 bases align to TRBD1. After removal of 8 bases from V and 5 bases from J, the junction contained 10 bases not matched to a gene. This CDR3 has 14 amino acids. The germline CDR1 and CDR2 sequences are KGHSH and LQKENI.

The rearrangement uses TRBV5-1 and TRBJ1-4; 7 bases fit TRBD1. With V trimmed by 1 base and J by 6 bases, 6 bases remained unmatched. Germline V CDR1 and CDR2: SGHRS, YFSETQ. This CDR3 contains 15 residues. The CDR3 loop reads CASSLRGQGDEKLFF. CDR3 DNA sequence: TGCGCCAGCAGCTTGAGGGGGCAAGGCGATGAAAAACTGTTTTTT.

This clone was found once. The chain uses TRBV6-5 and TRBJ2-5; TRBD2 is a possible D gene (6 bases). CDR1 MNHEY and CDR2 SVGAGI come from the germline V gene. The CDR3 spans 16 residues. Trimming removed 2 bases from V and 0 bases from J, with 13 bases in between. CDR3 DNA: TGTGCCAGCAGTTACAATTGGGGAGGCGACCAAGAGACCCAGTACTTC. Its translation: CASSYNWGGDQETQYF.

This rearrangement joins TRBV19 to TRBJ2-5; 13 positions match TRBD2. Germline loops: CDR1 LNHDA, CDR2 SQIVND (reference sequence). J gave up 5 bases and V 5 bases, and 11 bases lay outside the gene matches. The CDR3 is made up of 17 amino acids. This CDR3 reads CASSATGLAGAWETQYF. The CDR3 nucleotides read TGTGCCAGTAGTGCCACAGGACTAGCGGGAGCTTGGGAGACCCAGTACTTC.

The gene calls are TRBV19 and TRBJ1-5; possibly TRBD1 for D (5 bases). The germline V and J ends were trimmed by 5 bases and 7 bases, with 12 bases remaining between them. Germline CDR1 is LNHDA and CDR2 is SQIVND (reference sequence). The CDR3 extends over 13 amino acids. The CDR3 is CASSSGLRQPQHF. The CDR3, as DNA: TGTGCCAGTAGTTCAGGGCTACGGCAGCCCCAGCATTTT.

The CDR3 loop reads CASSLAGGGLTDTQYF. As DNA, the CDR3 is TGTGCCAGCAGCTTAGCGGGCGGGGGGTTGACAGATACGCAGTATTTT. This rearrangement joins TRBV7-6 to TRBJ2-3; the match to TRBD2 covers 8 bases. The junction had 5 bases not matched to a gene; V was cut back by 0 bases and J by 3 bases. The germline gives CDR1 SGHVS, CDR2 FNYEAQ. This CDR3 has 16 amino acids.

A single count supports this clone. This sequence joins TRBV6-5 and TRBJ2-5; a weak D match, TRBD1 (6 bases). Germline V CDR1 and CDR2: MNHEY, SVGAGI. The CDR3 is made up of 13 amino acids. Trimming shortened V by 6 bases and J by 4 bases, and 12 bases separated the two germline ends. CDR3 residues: CASRRGGGETQYF. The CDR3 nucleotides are TGTGCCAGCAGGCGAGGGGGTGGAGAGACCCAGTACTTC.

The CDR3 loop reads CASSQEPTMGYTF. CDR3 DNA: TGTGCCAGCAGCCAAGAACCGACTATGGGCTACACCTTC. The chain couples TRBV3-1 (or the pseudogene TRBV3-2) to TRBJ1-2; D uncertain. From germline, CDR1 is LGHDT and CDR2 YNNKEL (reference sequence). The CDR3 has 13 amino acids. The V gene lost 0 bases and the J gene lost 8 bases, with 10 bases spanning the gap.

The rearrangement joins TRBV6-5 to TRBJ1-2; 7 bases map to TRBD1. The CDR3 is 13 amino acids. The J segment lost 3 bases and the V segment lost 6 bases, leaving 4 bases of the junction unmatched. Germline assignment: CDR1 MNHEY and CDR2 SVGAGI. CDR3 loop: CASRLTGDYGYTF. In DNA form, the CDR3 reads TGTGCCAGCAGACTAACAGGGGACTATGGCTACACCTTC.

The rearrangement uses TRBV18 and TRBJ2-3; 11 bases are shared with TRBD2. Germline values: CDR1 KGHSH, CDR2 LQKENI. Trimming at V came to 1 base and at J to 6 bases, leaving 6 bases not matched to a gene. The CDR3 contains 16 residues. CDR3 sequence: CASSPRLAGNGDTQYF. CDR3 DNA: TGTGCCAGCTCACCACGACTAGCGGGAAACGGGGATACGCAGTATTTT. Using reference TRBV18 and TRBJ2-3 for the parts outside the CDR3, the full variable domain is NAGVMQNPRHLVRRRGQEARLRCSPMKGHSHVYWYRQLPEEGLKFMVYLQKENIIDESGMPKERFSAEFPKEGPSILRIQQVVRGDSAAYFCASSPRLAGNGDTQYFGPGTRLTVL.

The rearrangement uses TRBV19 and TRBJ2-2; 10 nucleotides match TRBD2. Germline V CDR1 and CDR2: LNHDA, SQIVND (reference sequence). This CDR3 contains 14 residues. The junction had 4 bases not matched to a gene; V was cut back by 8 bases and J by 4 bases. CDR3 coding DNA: TGTGCCAGTGGAGCGGGAGGGCCCACCGGGGAGCTGTTTTTT. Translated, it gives CASGAGGPTGELFF.

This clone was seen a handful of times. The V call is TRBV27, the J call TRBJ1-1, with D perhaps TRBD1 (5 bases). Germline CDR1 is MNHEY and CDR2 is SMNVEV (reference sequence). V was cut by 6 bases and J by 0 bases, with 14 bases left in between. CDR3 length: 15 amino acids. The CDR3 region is CASRGRGLMNTEAFF. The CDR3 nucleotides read TGTGCCAGCAGAGGGAGGGGCCTAATGAACACTGAAGCTTTCTTT.

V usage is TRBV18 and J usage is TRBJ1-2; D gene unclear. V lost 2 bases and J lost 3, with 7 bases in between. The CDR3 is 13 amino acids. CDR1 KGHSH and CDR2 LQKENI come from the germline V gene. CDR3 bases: TGTGCCAGCTCACCAATAGTGGACTATGGCTACACCTTC. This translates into CASSPIVDYGYTF.

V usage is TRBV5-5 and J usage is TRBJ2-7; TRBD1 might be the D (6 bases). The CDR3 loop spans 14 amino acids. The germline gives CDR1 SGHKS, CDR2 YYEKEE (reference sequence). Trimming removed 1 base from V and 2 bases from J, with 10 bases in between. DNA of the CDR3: TGTGCCAGCAGCTTGTTCGAGGGGGCCTACGAGCAGTACTTC. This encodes CASSLFEGAYEQYF.

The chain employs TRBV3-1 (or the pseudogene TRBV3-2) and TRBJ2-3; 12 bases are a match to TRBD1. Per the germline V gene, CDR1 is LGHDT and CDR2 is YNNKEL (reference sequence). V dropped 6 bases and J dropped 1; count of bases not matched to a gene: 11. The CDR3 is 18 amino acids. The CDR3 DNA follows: TGTGCCAGCAGGAACCGGGACAGGGGGCGAGGAGGCACAGATACGCAGTATTTT. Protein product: CASRNRDRGRGGTDTQYF.

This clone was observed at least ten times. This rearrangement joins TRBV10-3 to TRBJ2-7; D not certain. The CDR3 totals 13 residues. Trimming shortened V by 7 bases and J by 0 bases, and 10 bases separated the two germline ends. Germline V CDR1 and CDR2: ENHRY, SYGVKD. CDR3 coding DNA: TGTGCCATCAAAGAGGCCAGCTCCTACGAGCAGTACTTC. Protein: CAIKEASSYEQYF.

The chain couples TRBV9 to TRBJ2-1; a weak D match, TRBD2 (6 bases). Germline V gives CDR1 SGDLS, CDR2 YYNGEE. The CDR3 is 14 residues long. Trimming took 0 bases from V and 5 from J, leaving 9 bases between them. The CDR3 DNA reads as TGTGCCAGCAGCGTAGACGGGGGAGACAATGAGCAGTTCTTC. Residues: CASSVDGGDNEQFF.

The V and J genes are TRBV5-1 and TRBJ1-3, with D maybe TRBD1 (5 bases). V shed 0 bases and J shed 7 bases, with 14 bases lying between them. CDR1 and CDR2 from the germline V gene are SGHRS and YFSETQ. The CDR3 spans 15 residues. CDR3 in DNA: TGCGCCAGCAGCTTGGGGGCCAGGGAAAGGAACACCATATATTTT. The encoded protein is CASSLGARERNTIYF.

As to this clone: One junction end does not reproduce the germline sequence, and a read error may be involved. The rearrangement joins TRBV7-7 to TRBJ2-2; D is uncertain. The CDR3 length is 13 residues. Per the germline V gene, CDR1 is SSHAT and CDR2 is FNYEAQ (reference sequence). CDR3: CASSFSNTGELFF. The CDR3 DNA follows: TGTGCTAGCAGCTTTAGCAACACCGGGGAGCTGTTTTTT.

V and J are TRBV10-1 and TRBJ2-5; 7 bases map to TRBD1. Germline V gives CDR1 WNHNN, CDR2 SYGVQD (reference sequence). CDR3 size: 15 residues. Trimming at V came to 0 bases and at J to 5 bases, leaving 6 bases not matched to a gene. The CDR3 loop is CASSESRGGAETQYF. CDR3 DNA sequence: TGCGCCAGCAGTGAGTCGAGAGGGGGCGCGGAGACCCAGTACTTC.

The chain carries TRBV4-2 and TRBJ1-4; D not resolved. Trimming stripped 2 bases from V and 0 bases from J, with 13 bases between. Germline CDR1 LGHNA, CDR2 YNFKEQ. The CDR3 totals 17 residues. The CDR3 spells CASSQSHHAATNEKLFF. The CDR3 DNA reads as TGTGCCAGCAGCCAATCACACCATGCTGCAACTAATGAAAAACTGTTTTTT.

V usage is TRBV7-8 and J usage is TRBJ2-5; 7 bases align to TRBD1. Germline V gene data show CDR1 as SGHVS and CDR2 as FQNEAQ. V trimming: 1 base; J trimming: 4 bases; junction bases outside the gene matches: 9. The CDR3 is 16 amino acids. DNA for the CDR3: TGTGCCAGCAGCTTAGGGGGGACAGCGGCGGGAGAGACCCAGTACTTC. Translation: CASSLGGTAAGETQYF.

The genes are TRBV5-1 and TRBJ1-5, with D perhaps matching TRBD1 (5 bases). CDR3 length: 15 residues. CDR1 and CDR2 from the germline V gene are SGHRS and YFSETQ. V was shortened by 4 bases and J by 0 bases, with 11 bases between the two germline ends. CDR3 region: CASSPTAFSNQPQHF. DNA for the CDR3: TGCGCCAGCAGCCCGACAGCTTTTAGCAATCAGCCCCAGCATTTT.

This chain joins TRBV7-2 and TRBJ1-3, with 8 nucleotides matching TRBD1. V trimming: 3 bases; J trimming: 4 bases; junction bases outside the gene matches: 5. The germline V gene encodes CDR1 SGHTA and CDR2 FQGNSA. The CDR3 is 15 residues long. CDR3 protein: CASSFRTGQGNTIYF. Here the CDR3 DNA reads TGTGCCAGCAGCTTTCGGACAGGGCAAGGAAACACCATATATTTT.

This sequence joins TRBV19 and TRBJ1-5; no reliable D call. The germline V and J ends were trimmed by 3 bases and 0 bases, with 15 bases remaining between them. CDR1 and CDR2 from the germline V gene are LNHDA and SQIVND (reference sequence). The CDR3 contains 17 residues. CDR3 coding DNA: TGTGCCAGTAGTATCCAGATCACCGCAAATAGCAATCAGCCCCAGCATTTT. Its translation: CASSIQITANSNQPQHF. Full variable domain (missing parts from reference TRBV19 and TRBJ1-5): DGGITQSPKYLFRKEGQNVTLSCEQNLNHDAMYWYRQDPGQGLRLIYYSQIVNDFQKGDIAEGYSVSREKKESFPLTVTSAQKNPTAFYLCASSIQITANSNQPQHFGDGTRLSIL.

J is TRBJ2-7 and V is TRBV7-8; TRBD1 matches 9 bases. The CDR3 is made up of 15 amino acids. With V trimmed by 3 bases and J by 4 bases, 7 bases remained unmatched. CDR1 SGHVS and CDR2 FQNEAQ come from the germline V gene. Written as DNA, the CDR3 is TGTGCCAGCAGCTTTGAGACAGGGGGGAGTTACGAGCAGTACGTC. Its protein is CASSFETGGSYEQYV.

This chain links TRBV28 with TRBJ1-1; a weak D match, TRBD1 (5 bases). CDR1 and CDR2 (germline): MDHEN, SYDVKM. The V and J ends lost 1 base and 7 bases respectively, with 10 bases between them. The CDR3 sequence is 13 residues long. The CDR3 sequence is CASSLSGFNEAFF. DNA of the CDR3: TGTGCCAGCAGTTTATCAGGGTTTAATGAAGCTTTCTTT.

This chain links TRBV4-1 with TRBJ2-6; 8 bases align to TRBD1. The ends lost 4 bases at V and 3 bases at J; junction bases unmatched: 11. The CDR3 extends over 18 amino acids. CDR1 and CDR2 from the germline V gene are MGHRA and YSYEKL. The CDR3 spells CASSPPGRGRGGANVLTF. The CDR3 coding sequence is TGCGCCAGCAGCCCCCCCGGCAGGGGGCGCGGTGGGGCCAACGTCCTGACTTTC.